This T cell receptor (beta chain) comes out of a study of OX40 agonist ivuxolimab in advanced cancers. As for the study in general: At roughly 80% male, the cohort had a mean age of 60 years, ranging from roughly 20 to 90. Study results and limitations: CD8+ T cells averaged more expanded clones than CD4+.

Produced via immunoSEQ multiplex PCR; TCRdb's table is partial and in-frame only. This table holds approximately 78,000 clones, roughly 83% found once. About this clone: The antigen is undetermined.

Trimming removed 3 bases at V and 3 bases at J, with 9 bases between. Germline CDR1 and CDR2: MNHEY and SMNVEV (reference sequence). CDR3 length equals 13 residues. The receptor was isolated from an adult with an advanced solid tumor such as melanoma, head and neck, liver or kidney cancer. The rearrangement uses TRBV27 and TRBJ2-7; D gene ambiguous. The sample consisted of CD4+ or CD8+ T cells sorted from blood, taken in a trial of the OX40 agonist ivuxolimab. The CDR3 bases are TGTGCCAGCAGTTTCACTTTGGGCTACGAGCAGTACTTC. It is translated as CASSFTLGYEQYF.